The 32 T cell receptor beta chains listed next were all sequenced from one sample in a study of shared clonotypes between healthy human individuals. Libraries were prepared by immunoSEQ multiplex PCR; TCRdb keeps only in-frame clonotypes and omits some of them. The profile shows 1.4 million or so clones, about 98.5% of them singletons. Sample: naive CD4+ T cells sorted from blood. Indicated subset: CD45RA+ positively selected. The receptors here all came from a man aged 25 to 40 in good health.

The gene calls are TRBV11-2 and TRBJ2-1; D perhaps matches TRBD1 (6 bases). Germline V lookup: CDR1 SGHAT, CDR2 FQNNGV. Trimming cost V 5 bases and J 15 bases, with 11 bases left between them. The CDR3 consists of 10 residues. The CDR3, as DNA: TGTGCCAGCAGCCTCGGACAGCTGTTCTTC. Its translation: CASSLGQLFF.

The chain carries TRBV10-1 and TRBJ2-5; the match to TRBD1 covers 7 bases. The CDR3 consists of 16 residues. The V gene end was trimmed by 2 bases and the J gene end by 5 bases; junction bases not matched to a gene: 11. The germline CDR1 and CDR2 sequences are WNHNN and SYGVQD (reference sequence). CDR3 sequence reads: CASSEVLGRGLETQYF. The CDR3 region has the DNA TGCGCCAGCAGTGAGGTGCTGGGCAGGGGGTTGGAGACCCAGTACTTC.

In DNA, the CDR3 is TGCAGCGGAGTGGGGACAGGGGGTTTGGAGACCCAGTACTTC. Its translation is CSGVGTGGLETQYF. V usage is TRBV29-1 and J usage is TRBJ2-5, with 11 nucleotides matching TRBD1. Germline assignment: CDR1 SQVTM and CDR2 ANQGSEA. The length of the CDR3 is 14 residues. The V gene end was trimmed by 7 bases and the J gene end by 5 bases; junction bases not matched to a gene: 9.

In regard to this clone: The same CDR3 can be traced to other DNA sequences in this sample. The chain carries TRBV5-4 and TRBJ2-7; D is undetermined. The CDR3 contains 12 residues. CDR1 is SGHNT, CDR2 YYREEE, per germline (reference sequence). Deletions cut 4 bases from V and 3 bases from J, with 8 bases between. This CDR3 is CASSRANYEQYF. Here the CDR3 DNA reads TGTGCCAGCAGCAGGGCCAACTACGAGCAGTACTTC.

V and J are TRBV5-1 and TRBJ2-7, with TRBD1 matching over 9 bases. V dropped 2 bases and J dropped 2; count of bases not matched to a gene: 8. From germline, CDR1 is SGHRS and CDR2 YFSETQ. CDR3 size: 16 residues. This CDR3 is CASSLDPGQGTYEQYF. DNA for the CDR3: TGCGCCAGCAGCTTAGATCCGGGACAGGGAACCTACGAGCAGTACTTC.

The chain couples TRBV5-4 to TRBJ2-1; the match to TRBD2 covers 8 bases. CDR1 and CDR2 (germline): SGHNT, YYREEE (reference sequence). CDR3 length equals 15 residues. J lost 2 bases, V lost 3 bases, and 4 bases had no gene match. The CDR3 nucleotides read TGTGCCAGCAGCTCGAGCGGGAGCCCCTACAATGAGCAGTTCTTC. Its translation: CASSSSGSPYNEQFF.

This chain joins TRBV9 and TRBJ2-7; 8 bases agree with TRBD2. With V trimmed by 0 bases and J by 3 bases, 5 bases remained unmatched. This CDR3 has 15 amino acids. Germline V gene data show CDR1 as SGDLS and CDR2 as YYNGEE. The CDR3 loop reads CASSVGASGFYEQYF. Here the CDR3 DNA reads TGTGCCAGCAGCGTAGGGGCTAGCGGGTTCTACGAGCAGTACTTC.

This clone came up once. V and J are TRBV7-2 and TRBJ2-7; TRBD2 agrees at 11 bases. With V trimmed by 1 base and J by 4 bases, 12 bases remained unmatched. Germline V gene sequence: CDR1 SGHTA, CDR2 FQGNSA. The length of the CDR3 is 18 residues. The CDR3 reads CASSLVSLAGGPFYEQYF. Written as DNA, the CDR3 is TGTGCCAGCAGCTTAGTCTCCCTAGCGGGAGGCCCATTTTACGAGCAGTACTTC.

This clone was counted between two and nine times. The rearrangement links TRBV4-1 to TRBJ1-5, with a possible D match to TRBD1 (6 bases). The germline V and J ends were trimmed by 1 base and 7 bases, with 14 bases remaining between them. This CDR3 comprises 15 residues. Germline-derived CDR1 and CDR2 are MGHRA and YSYEKL. The CDR3, as DNA: TGCGCCAGCAGCCAAGCGACAGGAACAGGGCAGCCCCAGCATTTT. It encodes CASSQATGTGQPQHF.

The gene calls are TRBV30 and TRBJ1-1; D is ambiguous. The CDR3 covers 12 residues. V was pared by 6 bases and J by 3 bases, with 11 bases between. Looked up from germline, CDR1 is GTSNPN and CDR2 is SVGIG (reference sequence). This CDR3 reads CACTKGDTEAFF. The CDR3 DNA follows: TGTGCCTGTACTAAGGGAGACACTGAAGCTTTCTTT.

Note on this clone: Other DNA sequences from this sample encode an identical CDR3 as well. This chain uses TRBV5-1 with TRBJ2-1; 12 nucleotides align to TRBD2. The CDR3 spans 15 residues. Germline-derived CDR1 and CDR2 are SGHRS and YFSETQ. V shed 2 bases and J 6 bases; nucleotides not matched to a gene: 3. For the CDR3, the DNA is TGCGCCAGCAGCTTACTAGCGGGAGGCCTCAATGAGCAGTTCTTC. Amino acid sequence: CASSLLAGGLNEQFF.

The CDR3 nucleotides read TGTGCCAGCAGCTATCCCCACGGGGGGAGCACAGATACGCAGTATTTT. Translated: CASSYPHGGSTDTQYF. The chain couples TRBV21-1 to TRBJ2-3; the table gives TRBD2 as D, unverified against the DNA. TRBV21-1 corresponds to a pseudogene. The CDR3 length is 16 residues.

The chain couples TRBV7-9 to TRBJ2-1; 12 positions match TRBD2. Germline V lookup: CDR1 SEHNR, CDR2 FQNEAQ (reference sequence). Germline trimming cut 4 bases from V and 4 bases from J; bases unmatched to any gene: 14. This CDR3 is 19 amino acids long. DNA for the CDR3: TGTGCCAGCAGCTCCCTATTGGACAAGACTAGCGGGAGATACAATGAGCAGTTCTTC. It specifies CASSSLLDKTSGRYNEQFF.

This chain connects TRBV4-3 to TRBJ2-2, with D tentatively TRBD2 (5 bases). This CDR3 region has 14 residues. Germline V gives CDR1 LGHNA, CDR2 YSLEER. The V gene lost 4 bases and the J gene lost 5 bases, with 11 bases spanning the gap. This chain's CDR3 is CASSLLRGTGELFF. In DNA form, the CDR3 reads TGCGCCAGCAGCCTTCTCCGGGGAACCGGGGAGCTGTTTTTT.

This rearrangement joins TRBV7-9 to TRBJ2-7, with D perhaps given as TRBD1 or TRBD2 (5 bases each). The CDR3 totals 16 residues. V lost 4 bases, J lost 4 bases, and 20 bases lay in between. CDR1 is SEHNR, CDR2 FQNEAQ, per germline (reference sequence). In DNA, the CDR3 is TGTGCCAGCAGCTCCGACACGGGACCGGACTTTTACGAGCAGTACTTC. Residues: CASSSDTGPDFYEQYF.

V is TRBV5-1 and J is TRBJ1-1; no reliable D call. V lost 0 bases, J lost 0 bases, and 9 bases lay in between. The CDR3 loop spans 15 amino acids. Germline-derived CDR1 and CDR2 are SGHRS and YFSETQ. CDR3 sequence (DNA): TGCGCCAGCAGCTTGGAAGGCAGACTGAACACTGAAGCTTTCTTT. It encodes CASSLEGRLNTEAFF.

Written as DNA, the CDR3 is TGCGCCAGCAGCCAAGAGGCCCCAAGGTGGGATACGCAGTATTTT. Protein sequence: CASSQEAPRWDTQYF. The chain joins TRBV4-3 to TRBJ2-3; D uncertain. CDR1 LGHNA and CDR2 YSLEER come from the germline V gene. The V and J ends lost 0 bases and 6 bases respectively, with 13 bases between them. This CDR3 contains 15 residues.

This clone was seen just once. CDR3 protein: CASSLGRVGANVLTF. CDR3 nucleotides: TGCGCCAGCAGCTTGGGCCGGGTCGGGGCCAACGTCCTGACTTTC. The rearrangement links TRBV5-1 to TRBJ2-6; no clear D. V lost 0 bases and J lost 4, with 8 bases in between. CDR1 is SGHRS and CDR2 is YFSETQ in the germline V gene. This CDR3 contains 15 residues.

The J gene is TRBJ2-7, the V gene TRBV7-3, with D hard to call. The V and J ends lost 5 bases and 5 bases respectively, with 28 bases between them. Germline CDR1 and CDR2: SGHTA and FQGTGA. This CDR3 region has 18 residues. The chain's CDR3 is CASSEWSSVASSGHEQYF. The CDR3 DNA reads as TGTGCCAGCAGCGAATGGAGTTCAGTGGCTAGTTCAGGCCACGAGCAGTACTTC. Full variable domain (remainder filled in from reference TRBV7-3 and TRBJ2-7): GAGVSQTPSNKVTEKGKYVELRCDPISGHTALYWYRQSLGQGPEFLIYFQGTGAADDSGLPNDRFFAVRPEGSVSTLKIQRTERGDSAVYLCASSEWSSVASSGHEQYFGPGTRLTVT.

Here the CDR3 reads CAINVGGETQYF. The CDR3, as DNA: TGTGCCATCAACGTCGGGGGGGAGACCCAGTACTTC. The chain has TRBV2 and TRBJ2-5; 7 bases are shared with TRBD2. V dropped 10 bases and J dropped 5; count of bases not matched to a gene: 7. There are 12 residues in the CDR3. In germline, CDR1 is SNHLY, CDR2 FYNNEI.

The chain joins TRBV7-7 to TRBJ2-3; TRBD1 matches at 7 bases. This CDR3 contains 15 residues. The junction had 5 bases not matched to a gene; V was cut back by 1 base and J by 4 bases. Germline CDR1 SSHAT, CDR2 FNYEAQ (reference sequence). CDR3 sequence reads: CASSLGDRVADTQYF. DNA for the CDR3: TGTGCCAGCAGCTTAGGTGACAGGGTGGCAGATACGCAGTATTTT.

The V and J genes are TRBV5-4 and TRBJ2-2, with D perhaps matching TRBD1 (5 bases). Germline lookup yields CDR1 SGHNT and CDR2 YYREEE (reference sequence). This CDR3 has 15 amino acids. Trimming removed 4 bases at V and 0 bases at J, with 10 bases between. CDR3 sequence (DNA): TGTGCCAGCAGCCCACAGGTTTCGAACACCGGGGAGCTGTTTTTT. It translates to CASSPQVSNTGELFF. The full variable domain, completed using reference TRBV5-4 and TRBJ2-2, is ETGVTQSPTHLIKTRGQQVTLRCSSQSGHNTVSWYQQALGQGPQFIFQYYREEENGRGNFPPRFSGLQFPNYSSELNVNALELDDSALYLCASSPQVSNTGELFFGEGSRLTVL.

This clone was counted once. V usage is TRBV7-9 and J usage is TRBJ1-5, with a weak D call TRBD1 (6 bases). In germline, CDR1 is SEHNR, CDR2 FQNEAQ (reference sequence). CDR3 length: 15 residues. Trimming took off 5 bases at V and 6 bases at J, with 17 bases between the two ends. The CDR3 region has the DNA TGTGCCAGCAGCCCAGGATCACAGGGAACTCAGCCCCAGCATTTT. Translated, it gives CASSPGSQGTQPQHF.

The chain recombines TRBV5-1 with TRBJ1-2; weak D call: TRBD1 (5 bases). The CDR3 has 17 residues. CDR1 is SGHRS and CDR2 is YFSETQ in the germline V gene. Trimming shortened V by 0 bases and J by 5 bases, and 20 bases separated the two germline ends. The CDR3 loop is CASSLAASGTFFYGYTF. CDR3 nucleotides: TGCGCCAGCAGCTTGGCGGCATCCGGGACCTTCTTTTATGGCTACACCTTC.

The chain recombines TRBV5-1 with TRBJ2-1; 9 bases are shared with TRBD2. With 6 bases clipped from V and 9 bases from J, the junction kept 16 bases outside the gene matches. Per the germline V gene, CDR1 is SGHRS and CDR2 is YFSETQ. The CDR3 extends over 16 amino acids. CDR3 loop: CASTLLPAGGSAEQFF. The CDR3 region has the DNA TGCGCCAGCACCCTTTTACCAGCGGGAGGAAGCGCTGAGCAGTTCTTC.

The chain recombines TRBV18 with TRBJ2-5; 9 nucleotides line up with TRBD1. With 5 bases clipped from V and 3 bases from J, the junction kept 7 bases outside the gene matches. Germline CDR1 reads KGHSH; CDR2 reads LQKENI. This CDR3 contains 15 residues. In DNA, the CDR3 is TGTGCCAGCTCAGCAATACAGGGGGCCAAAGAGACCCAGTACTTC. Its translation is CASSAIQGAKETQYF. The variable domain in full, completed from reference TRBV18 and TRBJ2-5, reads NAGVMQNPRHLVRRRGQEARLRCSPMKGHSHVYWYRQLPEEGLKFMVYLQKENIIDESGMPKERFSAEFPKEGPSILRIQQVVRGDSAAYFCASSAIQGAKETQYFGPGTRLLVL.

The CDR3, as DNA: TGTGCCAGCAGCGTACAGGGAGCCGGGACCCAGTACTTC. The encoded protein is CASSVQGAGTQYF. The chain recombines TRBV7-9 with TRBJ2-5; D may be TRBD1 (6 bases). This CDR3 is 13 amino acids long. V was clipped by 5 bases and J by 7 bases, with 14 bases between them. Per the germline V gene, CDR1 is SEHNR and CDR2 is FQNEAQ (reference sequence).

The chain employs TRBV6-5 and TRBJ1-2, with 10 bases fitting TRBD1. The CDR3 is 14 amino acids. Trimming cost V 5 bases and J 5 bases; bases outside gene matches: 5. Germline CDR1 is MNHEY and CDR2 is SVGAGI. This chain's CDR3 is CASSRDRGRYGYTF. The CDR3 DNA sequence: TGTGCCAGCAGTCGAGACAGGGGGCGTTATGGCTACACCTTC.

The rearrangement links TRBV7-9 to TRBJ2-3; possibly TRBD2 for D (7 bases). CDR1 SEHNR and CDR2 FQNEAQ come from the germline V gene (reference sequence). V shed 5 bases and J shed 7 bases, with 16 bases lying between them. This CDR3 is 14 amino acids long. CDR3 loop: CASSLRGGFHTQYF. As DNA, the CDR3 is TGTGCCAGCAGCCTAAGGGGGGGCTTCCATACGCAGTATTTT.

The chain employs TRBV28 and TRBJ2-3; 7 bases are shared with TRBD1. J gave up 0 bases and V 5 bases, and 2 bases lay outside the gene matches. Germline values: CDR1 MDHEN, CDR2 SYDVKM. The CDR3 has 14 amino acids. The CDR3 DNA is TGTGCCAGCAGTAAGGGGGCAAGCACAGATACGCAGTATTTT. Protein: CASSKGASTDTQYF.

The chain recombines TRBV19 with TRBJ2-3; 12 nucleotides align to TRBD2. This CDR3 is 16 amino acids long. The trim removed 5 bases at V and 0 bases at J, leaving 3 bases unmatched. The germline CDR1 and CDR2 sequences are LNHDA and SQIVND (reference sequence). CDR3 loop: CASSPGTSGSTDTQYF. In DNA, the CDR3 is TGTGCCAGTAGTCCAGGGACTAGCGGGAGCACAGATACGCAGTATTTT.

V is TRBV28 and J is TRBJ2-2; TRBD1 is a possible D gene (6 bases). Germline CDR1 MDHEN, CDR2 SYDVKM. The V and J ends lost 6 bases and 5 bases respectively, with 13 bases between them. The CDR3 totals 14 residues. CDR3 sequence: CASRQTGSTGELFF. CDR3 in DNA: TGTGCCAGCAGGCAAACAGGGAGTACCGGGGAGCTGTTTTTT.